This passage covers 20 T cell receptor beta chains from one sample sequenced in a study of OX40 agonist ivuxolimab in advanced cancers. The data were produced by immunoSEQ multiplex PCR, yet TCRdb's version contains in-frame clones alone and is incomplete. The repertoire holds about 40,000 clones, 83% seen once, with 20% in the top ten. Sequencing used CD4+ or CD8+ T cells sorted from blood, obtained in a trial of the OX40 agonist ivuxolimab. The receptors originated from an adult with an advanced solid tumor such as melanoma, head and neck, liver or kidney cancer.

The gene calls are TRBV6-5 and TRBJ1-5; no definite D call. CDR1 is MNHEY, CDR2 SVGAGI, per germline. Trimming took off 6 bases at V and 0 bases at J, with 9 bases between the two ends. The CDR3 loop spans 14 amino acids. This CDR3 is CASRTTYSNQPQHF. The CDR3 DNA reads as TGTGCCAGCAGAACAACGTATAGCAATCAGCCCCAGCATTTT.

The V gene is TRBV27, the J gene TRBJ2-1, with no clear D. Germline V CDR1 and CDR2: MNHEY, SMNVEV (reference sequence). The CDR3 consists of 16 residues. Trimming removed 5 bases from V and 0 bases from J, with 14 bases in between. CDR3 protein: CASSIWTGFSYNEQFF. CDR3 nucleotides: TGTGCCAGCAGTATTTGGACGGGTTTCTCCTACAATGAGCAGTTCTTC.

This clone has only a few counts. The J gene is TRBJ1-5, the V gene TRBV4-1, with D possibly being TRBD1 (6 bases). CDR1 is MGHRA, CDR2 YSYEKL, per germline. CDR3 length equals 16 residues. Trimming removed 1 base from V and 7 bases from J, with 17 bases in between. CDR3 nucleotide sequence: TGCGCCAGCAGCCAAGTCGAAGGTGAGGGGGGACAGCCCCAGCATTTT. This gives the protein CASSQVEGEGGQPQHF.

Note on this clone: Since a much larger clone is just one base distant, this may be a read error. The gene calls are TRBV6-5 and TRBJ2-3; 11 bases agree with TRBD1. The germline V gene encodes CDR1 MNHEY and CDR2 SVGAGI. CDR3 length: 15 amino acids. The CDR3 nucleotides read TGTGCCAGCAGTTACGGACAGGGGGCCACAGATGCGCAGTATTTT. This translates into CASSYGQGATDAQYF.

The chain is built from TRBV19 and TRBJ2-3, with TRBD2 as a possible D gene (5 bases). The CDR3 covers 15 residues. The V gene lost 3 bases and the J gene lost 6 bases, with 16 bases spanning the gap. From germline, CDR1 is LNHDA and CDR2 SQIVND (reference sequence). The CDR3 DNA is TGTGCCAGTAGTATCAATAACCCACCGGGGGATACGCAGTATTTT. Translation gives CASSINNPPGDTQYF.

This sequence joins TRBV10-3 and TRBJ2-7; no definite D call. Germline loops: CDR1 ENHRY, CDR2 SYGVKD. The CDR3 loop spans 12 amino acids. Trimming pared 3 bases from V and 1 base from J, leaving 4 bases between. CDR3 region: CAISEGSYEQYF. The CDR3 DNA reads TGTGCCATCAGTGAAGGTTCCTACGAGCAGTACTTC.

J is TRBJ2-1 and V is TRBV6-1, with D perhaps TRBD2 (6 bases). This CDR3 has 13 residues. Germline V gene data show CDR1 as MNHNS and CDR2 as SASEGT. Trimming removed 10 bases from V and 5 bases from J, with 15 bases in between. DNA for the CDR3: TGTGCCATCCTTAAACTAGCAAACAATGAGCAGTTCTTC. It translates to CAILKLANNEQFF.

V and J are TRBV4-2 and TRBJ2-2; maybe TRBD1 (6 bases). The CDR3 consists of 15 residues. The V gene lost 0 bases and the J gene lost 6 bases, with 11 bases spanning the gap. Germline V gene lookup returns CDR1 LGHNA and CDR2 YNFKEQ. CDR3 DNA sequence: TGTGCCAGCAGCCAAGAACAGGGTAACCCCGGGGAGCTGTTTTTT. Protein: CASSQEQGNPGELFF.

This chain uses TRBV7-9 with TRBJ2-7, with D tentatively TRBD2 (7 bases). Germline V gives CDR1 SEHNR, CDR2 FQNEAQ (reference sequence). This CDR3 region has 16 residues. The V gene lost 5 bases and the J gene lost 0 bases, with 17 bases spanning the gap. In nucleotides, the CDR3 is TGTGCCAGCAGCCCCGTGGCGGGGGCTAGCTCCTACGAGCAGTACTTC. Translation: CASSPVAGASSYEQYF. Combining the CDR3 with reference TRBV7-9 and TRBJ2-7 gives the whole variable domain DTGVSQNPRHKITKRGQNVTFRCDPISEHNRLYWYRQTLGQGPEFLTYFQNEAQLEKSRLLSDRFSAERPKGSFSTLEIQRTEQGDSAMYLCASSPVAGASSYEQYFGPGTRLTVT.

This chain links TRBV6-5 with TRBJ1-2; D unresolved. The CDR3 runs to 12 residues. Trimming removed 8 bases at V and 3 bases at J, with 10 bases between. The germline V gene encodes CDR1 MNHEY and CDR2 SVGAGI. The CDR3 loop reads CASSSLDYGYTF. The CDR3 DNA is TGTGCCAGCTCGTCGCTTGACTATGGCTACACCTTC.

V gene TRBV5-1 combines with J gene TRBJ2-3, with D unclear. Between the trimmed V and J ends, which lost 4 bases and 4 bases, there was a span of 10 bases. The CDR3 spans 13 residues. Germline lookup yields CDR1 SGHRS and CDR2 YFSETQ. CDR3 nucleotides: TGCGCCAGCAGCCCGGCCAGCGCAGATACGCAGTATTTT. As protein: CASSPASADTQYF.

Turning to this clone: Other DNA sequences in the same sample also yield this CDR3. V is TRBV5-1 and J is TRBJ2-1, with 8 bases that match TRBD2. The CDR3 runs to 14 residues. Germline trimming cut 5 bases from V and 3 bases from J; bases unmatched to any gene: 4. Germline loops: CDR1 SGHRS, CDR2 YFSETQ. CDR3 sequence reads: CASSSAGGYNEQFF. The DNA for the CDR3 is TGCGCCAGCAGTTCTGCGGGAGGCTACAATGAGCAGTTCTTC.

V and J are TRBV4-3 and TRBJ2-7, with 10 bases that match TRBD2. The V gene's germline CDR1 is LGHNA and CDR2 YSLEER. CDR3 length: 15 residues. V shed 1 base and J 3 bases; nucleotides not matched to a gene: 3. Written as DNA, the CDR3 is TGCGCCAGCAGCCAAGGGTCTAGCGGGGGCTACGAGCAGTACTTC. This sequence encodes CASSQGSSGGYEQYF.

This chain links TRBV7-3 with TRBJ2-1, with D maybe TRBD2 (6 bases). The CDR3 consists of 16 residues. V lost 1 base, J lost 5 bases, and 15 bases lay in between. Looked up from germline, CDR1 is SGHTA and CDR2 is FQGTGA. The CDR3 DNA reads as TGTGCCAGCAGCTTAATTCGGGGGAATAGACACAATGAGCAGTTCTTC. Protein product: CASSLIRGNRHNEQFF.

V usage is TRBV7-6 and J usage is TRBJ2-1; tentative D call: TRBD2 (6 bases). In germline, CDR1 is SGHVS, CDR2 FNYEAQ. V dropped 5 bases and J dropped 0 bases, with 14 bases sitting between them. This CDR3 is built from 16 residues. The CDR3: CASSPTRRDSYNEQFF. DNA of the CDR3: TGTGCCAGCAGCCCCACTAGGCGGGACTCCTACAATGAGCAGTTCTTC.

The rearrangement uses TRBV27 and TRBJ1-1, with D maybe TRBD1 (6 bases). CDR3 length: 16 residues. Germline CDR1 MNHEY, CDR2 SMNVEV (reference sequence). The ends were cut back, 2 bases at V and 0 bases at J, with 13 bases in the middle. The CDR3, as DNA: TGTGCCAGCAGTTTACTCGAACAGGGAATGAACACTGAAGCTTTCTTT. Protein: CASSLLEQGMNTEAFF.

The rearrangement uses TRBV7-2 and TRBJ2-3, with 11 bases aligning to TRBD2. This CDR3 spans 15 amino acids. Germline loops: CDR1 SGHTA, CDR2 FQGNSA. V was clipped by 5 bases and J by 6 bases; unmatched bases: 7. CDR3 residues: CASSDSGRGPDTQYF. The CDR3 DNA reads TGTGCCAGCAGCGATAGCGGGAGGGGTCCCGATACGCAGTATTTT.

This chain connects TRBV6-1 to TRBJ2-7; D gene uncertain. The V end was cut by 3 bases, the J end by 5 bases, with 26 bases between. The CDR3 is 18 amino acids. CDR1 and CDR2 (germline): MNHNS, SASEGT. CDR3 sequence reads: CASSEMAPPAPESHEQYF. The CDR3 bases are TGTGCCAGCAGTGAGATGGCCCCCCCAGCTCCCGAATCCCACGAGCAGTACTTC.

The V gene is TRBV2, the J gene TRBJ1-1; D ambiguous. The length of the CDR3 is 13 residues. The germline V and J ends were trimmed by 3 bases and 0 bases, with 5 bases remaining between them. Per germline, CDR1 SNHLY and CDR2 FYNNEI. Here the CDR3 DNA reads TGTGCCAGCAGTGAGGATTTGAACACTGAAGCTTTCTTT. This codes for CASSEDLNTEAFF. Full variable domain (remainder filled in from reference TRBV2 and TRBJ1-1): EPEVTQTPSHQVTQMGQEVILRCVPISNHLYFYWYRQILGQKVEFLVSFYNNEISEKSEIFDDQFSVERPDGSNFTLKIRSTKLEDSAMYFCASSEDLNTEAFFGQGTRLTVV.

The CDR3 DNA follows: TGTGCCTGGAGTGTAAATCCTTACTATGGCTACACCTTC. This sequence encodes CAWSVNPYYGYTF. The chain uses TRBV30 and TRBJ1-2; D is unclear. The CDR3 has 13 residues. Germline V gives CDR1 GTSNPN, CDR2 SVGIG (reference sequence). Trimming stripped 0 bases from V and 3 bases from J, with 8 bases between.